This T cell receptor beta chain is drawn from a study of blood T cell repertoires in COVID-19. As for the study in general: Acute and convalescent COVID-19 samples came from the United States, Italy and Spain. PBMCs, B-cell-depleted T cells, or T cells provided the cDNA or gDNA that made up the material.

The germline gives CDR1 LNHDA, CDR2 SQIVND (reference sequence). V was pared by 11 bases and J by 8 bases, with 15 bases between. This CDR3 spans 11 amino acids. Sequenced by immunoSEQ multiplex PCR; TCRdb stores in-frame clones only, minus some. This table holds over 100,000 clones, around 90% found once. Specimen: peripheral blood. The receptor comes from a human donor in a cohort sampled during active COVID-19. The genes are TRBV19 and TRBJ1-2; D call uncertain. The CDR3 spells CASWASLGYTF. CDR3 nucleotide sequence: TGTGCCTCCTGGGCCTCACTCGGCTACACCTTC.